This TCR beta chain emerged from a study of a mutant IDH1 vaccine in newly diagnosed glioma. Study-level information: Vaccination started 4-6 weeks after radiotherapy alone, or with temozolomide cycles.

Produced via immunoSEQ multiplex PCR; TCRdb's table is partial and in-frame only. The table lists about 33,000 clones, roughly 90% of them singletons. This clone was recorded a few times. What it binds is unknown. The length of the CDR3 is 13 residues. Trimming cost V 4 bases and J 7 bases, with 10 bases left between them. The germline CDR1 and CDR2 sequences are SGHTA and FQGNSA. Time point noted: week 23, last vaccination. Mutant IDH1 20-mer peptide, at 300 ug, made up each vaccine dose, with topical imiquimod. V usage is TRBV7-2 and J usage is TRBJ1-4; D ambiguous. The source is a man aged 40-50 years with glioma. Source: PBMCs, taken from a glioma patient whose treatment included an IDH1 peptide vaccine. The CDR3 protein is CASSYYEGEKLFF. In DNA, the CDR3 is TGTGCCAGCAGCTACTATGAGGGTGAAAAACTGTTTTTT.